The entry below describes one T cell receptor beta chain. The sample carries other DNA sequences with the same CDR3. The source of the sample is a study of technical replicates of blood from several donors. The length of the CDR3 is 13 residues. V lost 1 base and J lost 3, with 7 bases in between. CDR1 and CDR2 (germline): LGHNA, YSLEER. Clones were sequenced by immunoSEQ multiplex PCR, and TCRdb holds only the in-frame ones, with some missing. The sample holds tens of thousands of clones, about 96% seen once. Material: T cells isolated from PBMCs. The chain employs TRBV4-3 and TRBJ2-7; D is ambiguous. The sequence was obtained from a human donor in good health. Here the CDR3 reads CASSQGPGYEQYF. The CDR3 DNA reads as TGCGCCAGCAGCCAAGGCCCAGGCTACGAGCAGTACTTC.